This T cell receptor beta chain emerged from a study of identical twins. Findings and limits, study-wide: Shared out-of-frame alpha sequences (those common to twins) showed excess low generation probability. While abundant cord blood beta clonotypes carried fewer insertions, memory repertoires showed no such pattern.

Turning to this clonotype: Its specificity is unknown.

The authors used template switching to add a universal primer site and gave cDNA unique molecular identifiers. TCRdb re-called the 5' RACE reads with MiXCR, one entry per CDR3 protein. The sample comprises 1,800,000 or so distinct CDR3 sequences, 32% of which are singletons, and over 0.25% rests with the top ten. This CDR3 spans 14 amino acids. Germline loops: CDR1 DFQATT, CDR2 SNEGSKA (reference sequence). The V end was cut by 0 bases, the J end by 6 bases, with 15 bases between. The material sequenced was cord blood. The sequence derives from a newborn girl in good health. This chain uses TRBV20-1 with TRBJ2-7; the D gene is possibly TRBD2 (6 bases). Here the CDR3 DNA reads TGCAGTGCTAGAGATAGATCGGGGGTTCTCGAGCAGTACTTC. Translated: CSARDRSGVLEQYF.